These T cell receptor beta chains were read from a single sample in a study of shared clonotypes between healthy human individuals. The assay was immunoSEQ multiplex PCR, and TCRdb's table has in-frame clones only and misses some. The sample yields around 2.5 million clones, under 95% seen once. The sequenced material came from naive CD4+ T cells from PBMCs. The receptors were gathered from a man younger than 35 in good health. Some clones in this sample may be carry-over from other donors' samples. Each CDR3 is given with its conserved first and last residue. The D gene is left open where the match is weak. For some rows the clone size is stated as once, few or many, or as a class when expanded; others skip it.

CDR3 DNA: TGCGCCAGCAGCTCCTGGACTAGCGGGGGCACAGATACGCAGTATTTT
CDR3 protein: CASSSWTSGGTDTQYF
V gene: TRBV4-3
D gene: TRBD2
clone size: -
J gene: TRBJ2-3

CDR3 DNA: TGCGCCAGCAGTCACCAGCGAGACAGGCAGCCCCAGCATTTT
CDR3 protein: CASSHQRDRQPQHF
V gene: TRBV23-1
D gene: -
clone size: -
J gene: TRBJ1-5

CDR3 DNA: TGCGCCAGCAGCTTGTGGGGCATAGAGACCCAGTACTTC
CDR3 protein: CASSLWGIETQYF
V gene: TRBV5-1
D gene: -
clone size: -
J gene: TRBJ2-5

CDR3 DNA: TGCGCCAGCAGCCAACTTCAGGGGATGATGAACACTGAAGCTTTCTTT
CDR3 protein: CASSQLQGMMNTEAFF
V gene: TRBV4-1
D gene: -
clone size: few
J gene: TRBJ1-1

CDR3 DNA: TGCGCCAGCAGCTTGGGTCGCACTAGCGGGAGCACAGATACGCAGTATTTT
CDR3 protein: CASSLGRTSGSTDTQYF
V gene: TRBV5-1
D gene: TRBD2
clone size: -
J gene: TRBJ2-3

CDR3 DNA: TGTGCCAGCAGGACAATTTCCAACACCGGGGAGCTGTTTTTT
CDR3 protein: CASRTISNTGELFF
V gene: TRBV6-4
D gene: -
clone size: once
J gene: TRBJ2-2

CDR3 DNA: TGTGCCAGCAGCGATCACAGGGAAGGTGAGCAGTTCTTC
CDR3 protein: CASSDHREGEQFF
V gene: TRBV21-1
D gene: -
clone size: -
J gene: TRBJ2-1

CDR3 DNA: TGTGCCAGCAGCTCGAGAGCGGTGAACACTGAAGCTTTCTTT
CDR3 protein: CASSSRAVNTEAFF
V gene: TRBV7-9
D gene: -
clone size: -
J gene: TRBJ1-1

CDR3 DNA: TGCGCCAGCAGCCAAAACGTAGTGGCTAGCGGGAGGGGAACCGGGGAGCTGTTTTTT
CDR3 protein: CASSQNVVASGRGTGELFF
V gene: TRBV4-1
D gene: TRBD2
clone size: -
J gene: TRBJ2-2

CDR3 DNA: TGTGCCAGCGCGGATAGGCGGGAGCTGTTTTTT
CDR3 protein: CASADRRELFF
V gene: TRBV6-6
D gene: -
clone size: -
J gene: TRBJ2-2

CDR3 DNA: TGTGCCAGCAGTTTATCCCGGTTCGATACGCAGTATTTT
CDR3 protein: CASSLSRFDTQYF
V gene: TRBV27
D gene: -
clone size: -
J gene: TRBJ2-3

CDR3 DNA: TGCGCCAGCAGCTTGGCACAGGGGCGGCAGTACTTC
CDR3 protein: CASSLAQGRQYF
V gene: TRBV5-1
D gene: TRBD1
clone size: -
J gene: TRBJ2-7

CDR3 DNA: TGCGCCAGCAGCCCTATTATAAGGGGACTAGCGGACAATGAGCAGTTCTTC
CDR3 protein: CASSPIIRGLADNEQFF
V gene: TRBV5-1
D gene: TRBD2
clone size: once
J gene: TRBJ2-1

CDR3 DNA: TGTGCCAGCAGTTACGCCGCGCACCTAGCCACCGGGGAGCTGTTTTTT
CDR3 protein: CASSYAAHLATGELFF
V gene: TRBV6-5
D gene: -
clone size: -
J gene: TRBJ2-2

CDR3 DNA: TGCGCCAGCGGGCGGGACCGCGTAAGGAATAACTATGGCTACACCTTC
CDR3 protein: CASGRDRVRNNYGYTF
V gene: TRBV5-1
D gene: -
clone size: -
J gene: TRBJ1-2

CDR3 DNA: TGTGCCAGTAGTCCTCAGCTAGCGGGAGCTGGGGCCAACGTCCTGACTTTC
CDR3 protein: CASSPQLAGAGANVLTF
V gene: TRBV19
D gene: TRBD2
clone size: once
J gene: TRBJ2-6

CDR3 DNA: TGCGCCAGCAAACTAGCGGCGAACACCGGGGAGCTGTTTTTT
CDR3 protein: CASKLAANTGELFF
V gene: TRBV5-1
D gene: TRBD2
clone size: -
J gene: TRBJ2-2

CDR3 DNA: TGTGCCAGCAGTCTAGCAAGACTCAGGGTGGGCGAGCAGTACTTC
CDR3 protein: CASSLARLRVGEQYF
V gene: TRBV28
D gene: -
clone size: few
J gene: TRBJ2-7

CDR3 DNA: TGTGCCAGCAGTGACTCGAGTACGCAGTATTTT
CDR3 protein: CASSDSSTQYF
V gene: TRBV6-4
D gene: -
clone size: -
J gene: TRBJ2-3

CDR3 DNA: TGCAGCGTTGAAGAGAAACCGGGCCTCGGGGGGTACGAGCAGTACTTC
CDR3 protein: CSVEEKPGLGGYEQYF
V gene: TRBV29-1
D gene: TRBD2
clone size: -
J gene: TRBJ2-7

CDR3 DNA: TGTGCCAGCAGCTGGTTTGGTGAGCAGTTCTTC
CDR3 protein: CASSWFGEQFF
V gene: TRBV11-2
D gene: -
clone size: -
J gene: TRBJ2-1

CDR3 DNA: TGTGCCAGCAGTTGGGACCCACAAGAGACCCAGTACTTC
CDR3 protein: CASSWDPQETQYF
V gene: TRBV7-2
D gene: -
clone size: -
J gene: TRBJ2-5

CDR3 DNA: TGCGCCAGCAGCTTGTCGCGGCGGGAGGGCCTCTACGAGCAGTACTTC
CDR3 protein: CASSLSRREGLYEQYF
V gene: TRBV5-1
D gene: TRBD2
clone size: -
J gene: TRBJ2-7

CDR3 DNA: TGTGCCAGCAGGACAGCGACTAGCGGGATGAACACTAGCACAGATACGCAGTATTTT
CDR3 protein: CASRTATSGMNTSTDTQYF
V gene: TRBV6-4
D gene: TRBD2
clone size: -
J gene: TRBJ2-3

CDR3 DNA: TGTGCCAGCAGTGAATATCGTGCGGAAAAACTGTTTTTT
CDR3 protein: CASSEYRAEKLFF
V gene: TRBV2
D gene: -
clone size: -
J gene: TRBJ1-4

CDR3 DNA: TGTGCCAGCAGTTTCCGAGACAGGGGTGAGGCCCGGTTTTCCTACGAGCAGTACTTC
CDR3 protein: CASSFRDRGEARFSYEQYF
V gene: TRBV28
D gene: TRBD1
clone size: -
J gene: TRBJ2-7

CDR3 DNA: TGTGCCAGCAGCTTGGACAGGCTAGGAGAGACCCAGTACTTC
CDR3 protein: CASSLDRLGETQYF
V gene: TRBV5-5
D gene: -
clone size: -
J gene: TRBJ2-5

CDR3 DNA: TGTGCCAGCTCATCCCTAGCGGGGTCCTACAATGAGCAGTTCTTC
CDR3 protein: CASSSLAGSYNEQFF
V gene: TRBV18
D gene: TRBD2
clone size: -
J gene: TRBJ2-1

CDR3 DNA: TGCAGCGTTGAAGATCTTCTGGCATACTACGACAATGAGCAGTTCTTC
CDR3 protein: CSVEDLLAYYDNEQFF
V gene: TRBV29-1
D gene: -
clone size: -
J gene: TRBJ2-1

CDR3 DNA: TGTGCCAGCAGCTTGGGACTAGCGGGAGCCCCGGGCTCCTACGAGCAGTACTTC
CDR3 protein: CASSLGLAGAPGSYEQYF
V gene: TRBV11-3
D gene: TRBD2
clone size: -
J gene: TRBJ2-7

CDR3 DNA: TGCGCCAGCAGCCAAGACCCCGTTGGCTCCTATGGCTACACCTTC
CDR3 protein: CASSQDPVGSYGYTF
V gene: TRBV4-3
D gene: -
clone size: -
J gene: TRBJ1-2

CDR3 DNA: TGTGCCAGCAGTGACGGCCAGGCTAGGGACACTGAAGCTTTCTTT
CDR3 protein: CASSDGQARDTEAFF
V gene: TRBV2
D gene: -
clone size: -
J gene: TRBJ1-1

CDR3 DNA: TGTGCCAGCAGCCGATTGGGGGACAGGGGCTGGATTGAGCAGTTCTTC
CDR3 protein: CASSRLGDRGWIEQFF
V gene: TRBV27
D gene: TRBD1
clone size: -
J gene: TRBJ2-1

CDR3 DNA: TGTGCCAGCAGCTTGTGGGGGCCTTTTAACTATGGCTACACCTTC
CDR3 protein: CASSLWGPFNYGYTF
V gene: TRBV14
D gene: -
clone size: -
J gene: TRBJ1-2

CDR3 DNA: TGCGCCAGCAGCCGGGACAGGGGATGGACTGAAGCTTTCTTT
CDR3 protein: CASSRDRGWTEAFF
V gene: TRBV4-1
D gene: TRBD1
clone size: -
J gene: TRBJ1-1

CDR3 DNA: TGTGCCAGCAGTCCCCGGGACGCCGGGGAGACCCAGTACTTC
CDR3 protein: CASSPRDAGETQYF
V gene: TRBV27
D gene: -
clone size: -
J gene: TRBJ2-5

CDR3 DNA: TGTGCCAGCTCACCATTCGTAGACACCGGGGAGCTGTTTTTT
CDR3 protein: CASSPFVDTGELFF
V gene: TRBV18
D gene: -
clone size: -
J gene: TRBJ2-2

CDR3 DNA: TGTGCCACCAGCAGAGATACTCCGGGACTATACAATGAGCAGTTCTTC
CDR3 protein: CATSRDTPGLYNEQFF
V gene: TRBV15
D gene: TRBD2
clone size: -
J gene: TRBJ2-1

CDR3 DNA: TGTGCCAGCAGCCAAGATTCGGGCGGGTCCGAGCAGTACTTC
CDR3 protein: CASSQDSGGSEQYF
V gene: TRBV4-2
D gene: -
clone size: -
J gene: TRBJ2-7

CDR3 DNA: TGCAGCGCCGGAAGTTGGGGCTACACCTTC
CDR3 protein: CSAGSWGYTF
V gene: TRBV29-1
D gene: -
clone size: once
J gene: TRBJ1-2

CDR3 DNA: TGTGCCAGCTATTCGGGAAATCGGGTTTACGAGCAGTACTTC
CDR3 protein: CASYSGNRVYEQYF
V gene: TRBV6-1
D gene: -
clone size: -
J gene: TRBJ2-7

CDR3 DNA: TGTGCCAGCAGTACCCAGACAGGGGACGGCTACGAGCAGTACTTC
CDR3 protein: CASSTQTGDGYEQYF
V gene: TRBV28
D gene: TRBD1
clone size: -
J gene: TRBJ2-7

CDR3 DNA: TGTGCCAGCAGTTCCCCCCTTCGACTAGCGGGAACTTACGAGCAGTACTTC
CDR3 protein: CASSSPLRLAGTYEQYF
V gene: TRBV28
D gene: TRBD2
clone size: -
J gene: TRBJ2-7

CDR3 DNA: TGTGCCAGCAGCGTAGGCGGACTAGCGGGAGTCTTAGAGCAGTACTTC
CDR3 protein: CASSVGGLAGVLEQYF
V gene: TRBV9
D gene: TRBD2
clone size: -
J gene: TRBJ2-7

CDR3 DNA: TGTGCCACGCAGAAACCGGGACTAGCTTCATACAATGAGCAGTTCTTC
CDR3 protein: CATQKPGLASYNEQFF
V gene: TRBV27
D gene: TRBD2
clone size: -
J gene: TRBJ2-1

CDR3 DNA: TGTGCCAGCAGTTTGGTGACAGCTTATAATTCACCCCTCCACTTT
CDR3 protein: CASSLVTAYNSPLHF
V gene: TRBV28
D gene: -
clone size: -
J gene: TRBJ1-6